This T cell receptor beta chain was documented in a study of blood T cell repertoires in COVID-19. The CDR3 runs 13 residues. V was pared by 10 bases and J by 1 base, with 4 bases of the junction left unmatched. Germline V gene data show CDR1 as MNHEY and CDR2 as SVGAGI. Repertoires were generated with immunoSEQ multiplex PCR, while TCRdb's copy carries only in-frame clones and drops some. This sample has about 300,000 clones; around 88% occur once, and the top ten carry around 1.7%. The chain carries TRBV6-5 and TRBJ2-3, with 8 bases identical to TRBD1. The sequence came from a woman aged 45-65 years with acute or convalescent COVID-19. Sequenced: peripheral blood. The CDR3 sequence is CATGQGGTDTQYF. For the CDR3, the DNA is TGTGCCACCGGACAGGGAGGCACAGATACGCAGTATTTT.